The clone carrying this T cell receptor beta chain occurred a few times. As yet, its antigen is unknown. TCRbeta library preparation incorporated unique molecular identifiers. TCRdb passed the PCR reads through MiXCR, listing each CDR3 protein once. The sample lists about a million distinct CDR3 sequences; roughly 29% were seen once. The record originates from a study of T-cell reconstitution after alpha-beta-depleted transplantation in children. General study results and limits: Roughly two months post-transplant, alpha-beta T cells reportedly originated from several hundred graft clones that had expanded.

Germline V gives CDR1 LNHDA, CDR2 SQIVND (reference sequence). V dropped 7 bases and J dropped 0 bases, with 13 bases sitting between them. CDR3 size: 15 residues. The sequenced sample was PBMCs, mostly from graft donor cells, obtained 360 days after TCRalphabeta/CD19-depleted stem cell transplant. The chain joins TRBV19 to TRBJ2-1; possible D gene TRBD1, 5 bases. The TCR was taken from a boy younger than two who had a stem cell transplant for SCID, so the T cells may come from the graft donor. The CDR3 region has the DNA TGTGCCAGTATCACTGACAGAAGCTCCTACAATGAGCAGTTCTTC. Translated: CASITDRSSYNEQFF.